The present entry profiles one T cell receptor beta chain with its context. CDR1 and CDR2 from the germline V gene are DFQATT and SNEGSKA (reference sequence). The length of the CDR3 is 14 residues. Trimming removed 2 bases from V and 6 bases from J, with 13 bases in between. RNA in amounts of roughly 0.45 to 1 ug was reverse transcribed with random hexamers. TCRdb processed the immunoSEQ multiplex PCR reads anew with MiXCR; each CDR3 protein has one entry. Among 100,000 to 150,000 distinct CDR3 sequences, around 94% were seen once, and the ten largest hold around 0.2%. Sequencing of TCR beta was carried out in blood CD8+ and CD4+ T cells. The sample comes from a study of CD8 T cells in Susac syndrome.

The chain uses TRBV20-1 and TRBJ2-2; D may match TRBD1 or TRBD2 (6 bases each). The specimen was CD8+ T cells from PBMCs. This receptor was identified in a human donor with Susac syndrome. CDR3 nucleotides: TGCAGTGCTAGAAGGGGGGCTGGGGCCGGGGAGCTGTTTTTT. The encoded protein is CSARRGAGAGELFF.